These T cell receptor beta chains were read from a single sample in a study of blood T cell repertoires in COVID-19. The table came from immunoSEQ multiplex PCR; TCRdb's copy has only in-frame clones and leaves some out. The sample lists about 130,000 clones, 70% to 75% occurring once. The sample was peripheral blood. These receptors all stem from a man aged 80 or over with COVID-19, enrolled during active disease. Each CDR3 is given with its conserved first and last residue. The D gene is left open where the match is weak. Clone size is stated in some rows and not others, as once, few, many or a class when expanded.

DNA	CDR3	size	J	D	V
TGTGCCAGCACCCCGAGACCGGGTTACTCTGGAAACACCATATATTTT	CASTPRPGYSGNTIYF	-	TRBJ1-3	-	TRBV7-8
TGTGCCAGCAGTGAAGAGGGGCGTGGCGCTGAAGCTTTCTTT	CASSEEGRGAEAFF	-	TRBJ1-1	-	TRBV2
TGTGCCAGCAGCTCGCCGGGACAGTCGTCTTCGAGTGGAAACACCATATATTTT	CASSSPGQSSSSGNTIYF	-	TRBJ1-3	TRBD1	TRBV7-9
TGTGCCAGCAGCCGGCCCTGGCGGAACAATGAGCAGTTCTTC	CASSRPWRNNEQFF	-	TRBJ2-1	-	TRBV13
TGTGCCAGCAGTCCGTTGGACAGGAACACTGAAGCTTTCTTT	CASSPLDRNTEAFF	-	TRBJ1-1	-	TRBV28
TGTGCCAGCAGTTACCCACTCCGACAGTATGAAGCTTTCTTT	CASSYPLRQYEAFF	-	TRBJ1-1	-	TRBV6-2/TRBV6-3
TGTGCCAGCAGCTTAGGGTTCAGCTCCTACGAGCAGTACTTC	CASSLGFSSYEQYF	few	TRBJ2-7	-	TRBV11-2
TGTGCCAGCAACCCCCTTGGACAGGGAAATCAGCCCCAGCATTTT	CASNPLGQGNQPQHF	-	TRBJ1-5	TRBD1	TRBV6-2/TRBV6-3
TGTGCCAGCAGCGTCGGGACAGGAGGACTAAATAATTCACCCCTCCACTTT	CASSVGTGGLNNSPLHF	-	TRBJ1-6	TRBD1	TRBV11-3
TGTGCCAGCAGCCCCCTAGAGCAAGCGCGCCTAGCGGGACTAGCGGGAGGGGGCACAGATACGCAGTATTTT	CASSPLEQARLAGLAGGGTDTQYF	-	TRBJ2-3	TRBD2	TRBV7-8
TGTGCCAGCAGTGCCCCTGGGGGGGCGGGAGGAGACGGCTACGAGCAGTACTTC	CASSAPGGAGGDGYEQYF	once	TRBJ2-7	TRBD2	TRBV2
TGTGCCAGTTCTAGACTAGCGGGAGACTCCTACGAGCAGTACTTC	CASSRLAGDSYEQYF	-	TRBJ2-7	TRBD2	TRBV19
TGTGCCAGCACCCCGAGCGGAAGCTTCCTCTACGAGCAGTACTTC	CASTPSGSFLYEQYF	-	TRBJ2-7	-	TRBV28
TGTGCCAGCAGCTCCTCCCTAGGCGAGCAGTACTTC	CASSSSLGEQYF	few	TRBJ2-7	-	TRBV5-4
TGTGCCAGCAGCCAACGAGGTCTAGCGGGAGGTCTGGGCACCGGGGAGCTGTTTTTT	CASSQRGLAGGLGTGELFF	-	TRBJ2-2	TRBD2	TRBV3-1/TRBV3-2
TGTGCCAGCCCCCGACTAGCGGCAAGCACAGATACGCAGTATTTT	CASPRLAASTDTQYF	-	TRBJ2-3	TRBD2	TRBV27
TGTGCCAGCAGCCTTAGCGGGAGCCAAGAGACCCAGTACTTC	CASSLSGSQETQYF	-	TRBJ2-5	TRBD2	TRBV5-4
TGTGCCAGCAGTTACCGGACTAGCGGGAGTAACGGGGAGCTGTTTTTT	CASSYRTSGSNGELFF	many	TRBJ2-2	TRBD2	TRBV6-5
TGTGCCAGCAGCTTCGCGCTAGCGGGAAGACCCCAAGAGACCCAGTACTTC	CASSFALAGRPQETQYF	-	TRBJ2-5	TRBD2	TRBV11-2
TGCGCCAGCAGCTTTCGGACAGACCAAGAGACCCAGTACTTC	CASSFRTDQETQYF	once	TRBJ2-5	-	TRBV5-1
TGTGCCAGCTCACAAAGGGTAGCGGGGACGGGTGAGCAGTTCTTC	CASSQRVAGTGEQFF	-	TRBJ2-1	TRBD2	TRBV6-5
TGTGCCAGCAGCTTGTTTGGAGGCCAGGAGTCTAGCAATCAGCCCCAGCATTTT	CASSLFGGQESSNQPQHF	-	TRBJ1-5	-	TRBV5-6
TGTGCCAGCAGCTACACAGCACTGGGCCGCAATGAGCAGTTCTTC	CASSYTALGRNEQFF	-	TRBJ2-1	-	TRBV3-1/TRBV3-2
TGCGCCAGCAGCTTGATGGGACAGGGGGCCTACGAGCAGTACTTC	CASSLMGQGAYEQYF	-	TRBJ2-7	TRBD1	TRBV5-1
TGTGCCAGCAGTCCTTATGGGGAGATCTCCTACGAGCAGTACTTC	CASSPYGEISYEQYF	few	TRBJ2-7	-	TRBV28
TGTGCCAGCAGCCAAGGGAACAGGGGGCAGGTAGATACGCAGTATTTT	CASSQGNRGQVDTQYF	-	TRBJ2-3	TRBD1	TRBV4-2
TGTGCCAGCAGCTCCTACGGACTAGCGGGGGTGCAGTATTTT	CASSSYGLAGVQYF	-	TRBJ2-3	TRBD2	TRBV7-2
TGTGCCAGCAGTCCCAGTTCCCCCTATGGCTACACCTTC	CASSPSSPYGYTF	-	TRBJ1-2	-	TRBV6-5
TGTGCCAGCAGTGGCGCCCTCAGCACAGATACGCAGTATTTT	CASSGALSTDTQYF	-	TRBJ2-3	-	TRBV2
TGTGCCAGCAGCTGTGTACAGGGCGTACCGCGAGCTTTCTTT	CASSCVQGVPRAFF	-	TRBJ1-1	-	TRBV21-1
TGTGCCAGCAGTCTAGATAGGGGACAGGCTAACTCACCCCTCCACTTT	CASSLDRGQANSPLHF	few	TRBJ1-6	TRBD1	TRBV4-2
TGTGCCAGCAGCCCAAGGGACTACAAAAATGAGCAGTTCTTC	CASSPRDYKNEQFF	-	TRBJ2-1	TRBD2	TRBV9
TGTGCCAGCAGCCGCACTAGCGACCGCACAGATACGCAGTATTTT	CASSRTSDRTDTQYF	-	TRBJ2-3	TRBD2	TRBV4-2
TGTGCCAGCAGCTTAGCAGCTAGCGGAGATACGCAGTATTTT	CASSLAASGDTQYF	-	TRBJ2-3	TRBD2	TRBV7-2
TGTGCCAGCAGCTCACGGACTAGCGGGAGGGGAGACGAGACCCAGTACTTC	CASSSRTSGRGDETQYF	once	TRBJ2-5	TRBD2	TRBV11-3
TGTGCCAGCAGTGACGGACAGGGTAGAGGGTATGGCTACACCTTC	CASSDGQGRGYGYTF	-	TRBJ1-2	TRBD1	TRBV6-6
TGCGCCAGCAGCTTTGGTAGCGGGAGTGGAAATGAGCAGTTCTTC	CASSFGSGSGNEQFF	-	TRBJ2-1	TRBD2	TRBV5-1
TGTGCCAGCAGCCAAGATGGCCCGGGGGGGGAGGGCCGTGTTTACGAGCAGTACTTC	CASSQDGPGGEGRVYEQYF	-	TRBJ2-7	TRBD2	TRBV3-1/TRBV3-2
TGTGCCAGCAGCTTAGACCCAGGGAAGATATACGAGCAGTACTTC	CASSLDPGKIYEQYF	-	TRBJ2-7	-	TRBV11-2
TGTGCCAGCAGCTTAGCACAGGGGGTAGGGAATGAGCAGTTCTTC	CASSLAQGVGNEQFF	-	TRBJ2-1	TRBD1	TRBV7-9
TGCGCCAGCAGCAAAACAGGGGGCCCACAACAGCAGTACTTC	CASSKTGGPQQQYF	-	TRBJ2-7	TRBD1	TRBV5-1
TGTGCCAGCAGCCATCACGACAGGGACTACGAGCAGTACTTC	CASSHHDRDYEQYF	-	TRBJ2-7	TRBD1	TRBV3-1/TRBV3-2
TGTGCCAGCAGCTCGGACAGGCTAAATGAAAAACTGTTTTTT	CASSSDRLNEKLFF	once	TRBJ1-4	TRBD1	TRBV7-9
TGTGCCAGCAGCGCCGGACAGAATACCTACGAGCAGTACTTC	CASSAGQNTYEQYF	once	TRBJ2-7	-	TRBV9
TGCGCCAGCACATTCGGGGGTACAGATACGCAGTATTTT	CASTFGGTDTQYF	-	TRBJ2-3	-	TRBV5-1
TGTGCCAGCAGCGTAGCCCAGCCCCGGGACAGGCCGAGGGGTTCCATCTACGAGCAGTACTTC	CASSVAQPRDRPRGSIYEQYF	few	TRBJ2-7	TRBD1	TRBV9
TGCGCCAGCAGCTTGGTAGGGACAGGGTCTGGGGCCAACGTCCTGACTTTC	CASSLVGTGSGANVLTF	-	TRBJ2-6	TRBD1	TRBV5-1
TGTGCCAGTAGATCCCGGTACCCGAACACTGAAGCTTTCTTT	CASRSRYPNTEAFF	-	TRBJ1-1	-	TRBV19